Following are 3 T cell receptor beta chains from one sample sequenced in a study of vaccination and CD4 T cells after COVID-19. Cultured CD4+ T cell DNA was sequenced using the Oncomine TCR Beta short-read assay. TCRdb re-called the PCR reads with MiXCR, one entry per CDR3 protein. The sample shows approximately 2,600 distinct CDR3 sequences, about two fifths of them seen only once. Treatment here: roughly 11-day PBMC culture with coronavirus spike peptide pools or control peptides (ViraFEST assay). Unexposed donor CD4+ T cells predated the COVID-19 pandemic, collected 2011-2018. These receptors are not linked to any known antigen. Sequenced sample: CD4+ T cells from blood, cultured in vitro. These receptors were taken from a human donor in good health.

This clonotype was detected a few times. V and J are TRBV20-1 and TRBJ1-6, with a possible D match to TRBD1 (6 bases). V lost 6 bases, J lost 0 bases, and 12 bases lay in between. The V gene's germline CDR1 is DFQATT and CDR2 SNEGSKA (reference sequence). The CDR3 totals 15 residues. The DNA of the CDR3 is TGCAGTGCCGTGGGGGCGAGCTCCTATAATTCACCCCTCCACTTT. This gives the protein CSAVGASSYNSPLHF.

J is TRBJ2-7 and V is TRBV28; maybe TRBD1 (6 bases). This CDR3 has 16 amino acids. Per germline, CDR1 MDHEN and CDR2 SYDVKM. V was cut by 0 bases and J by 2 bases, with 14 bases left in between. The CDR3 bases are TGTGCCAGCAGTTTATGGACAGGCAAAGGGACCTACGAGCAGTACTTC. Amino acids: CASSLWTGKGTYEQYF.

A few counts support this clonotype. The genes are TRBV19 and TRBJ2-5, with D possibly TRBD1 on 6 matching bases. The CDR3 runs 14 residues. Trimming took 3 bases from V and 7 from J, leaving 15 bases between them. Per germline, CDR1 LNHDA and CDR2 SQIVND (reference sequence). The CDR3 region has the DNA TGTGCCAGTAGTATGGGGGACCGCAGGGGGACCCAGTACTTC. It is translated as CASSMGDRRGTQYF.